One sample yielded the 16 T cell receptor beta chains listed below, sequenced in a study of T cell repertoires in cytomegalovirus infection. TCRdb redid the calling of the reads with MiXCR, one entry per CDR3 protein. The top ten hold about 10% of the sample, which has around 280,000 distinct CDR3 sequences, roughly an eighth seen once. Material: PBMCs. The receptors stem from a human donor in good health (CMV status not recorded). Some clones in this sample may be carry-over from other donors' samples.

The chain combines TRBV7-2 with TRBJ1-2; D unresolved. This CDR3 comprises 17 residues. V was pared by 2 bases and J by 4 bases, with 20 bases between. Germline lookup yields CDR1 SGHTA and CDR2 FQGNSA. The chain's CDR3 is CASSLLQVSWGGYGYTF. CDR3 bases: TGTGCCAGCAGCTTACTCCAGGTATCCTGGGGAGGCTATGGCTACACCTTC.

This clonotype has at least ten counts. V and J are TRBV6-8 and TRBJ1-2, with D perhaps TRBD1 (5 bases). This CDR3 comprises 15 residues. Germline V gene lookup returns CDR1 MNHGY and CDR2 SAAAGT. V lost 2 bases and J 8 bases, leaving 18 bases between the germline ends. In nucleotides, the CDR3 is TGTGCCAGCAGTTACGGATTGGGGCAGGGCGGCGGCTACACCTTC. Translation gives CASSYGLGQGGGYTF.

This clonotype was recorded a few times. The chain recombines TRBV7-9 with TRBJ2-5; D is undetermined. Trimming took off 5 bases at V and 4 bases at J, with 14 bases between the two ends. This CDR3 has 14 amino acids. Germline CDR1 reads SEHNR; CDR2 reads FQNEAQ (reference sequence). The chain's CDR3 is CASSPPTLGETQYF. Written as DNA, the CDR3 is TGTGCCAGCAGCCCGCCGACATTGGGAGAGACCCAGTACTTC.

As DNA, the CDR3 is TGCAGTGCTACCAAGGGTGGTACTGAAGCTTTCTTT. Residues: CSATKGGTEAFF. The J gene is TRBJ1-1, the V gene TRBV20-1; D is unclear. The CDR3 runs 12 residues. The germline gives CDR1 DFQATT, CDR2 SNEGSKA (reference sequence). Trimming took 4 bases from V and 5 from J, leaving 11 bases between them.

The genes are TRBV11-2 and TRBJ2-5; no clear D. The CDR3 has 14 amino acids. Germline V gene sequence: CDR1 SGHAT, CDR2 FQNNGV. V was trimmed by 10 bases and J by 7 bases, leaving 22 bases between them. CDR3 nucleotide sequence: TGTGCCATCAACCCCGGGCCCTTCCGAGGGACCCAGTACTTC. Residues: CAINPGPFRGTQYF.

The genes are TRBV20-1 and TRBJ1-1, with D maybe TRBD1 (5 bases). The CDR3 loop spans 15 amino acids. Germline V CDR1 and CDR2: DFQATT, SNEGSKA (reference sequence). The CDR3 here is CSVQTRGKGRTEAFF. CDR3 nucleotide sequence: TGCAGCGTTCAAACGCGGGGGAAGGGGAGGACTGAAGCTTTCTTT.

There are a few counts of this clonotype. This CDR3 reads CATSRAGQKNTGELFF. CDR3 sequence (DNA): TGTGCCACCAGCAGGGCGGGACAAAAAAACACCGGGGAGCTGTTTTTT. V and J are TRBV15 and TRBJ2-2; D is possibly TRBD1 or TRBD2 (6 bases each). The V and J ends lost 3 bases and 2 bases respectively, with 13 bases between them. Per germline, CDR1 LNHNV and CDR2 YYDKDF (reference sequence). CDR3 length: 16 amino acids.

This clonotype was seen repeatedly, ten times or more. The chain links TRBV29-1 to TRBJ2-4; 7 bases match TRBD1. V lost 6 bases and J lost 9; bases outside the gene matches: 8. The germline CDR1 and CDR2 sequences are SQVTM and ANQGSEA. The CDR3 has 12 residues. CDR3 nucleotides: TGCAGCGTGGAGGTACAGGGGATCATTCAGTACTTC. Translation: CSVEVQGIIQYF.

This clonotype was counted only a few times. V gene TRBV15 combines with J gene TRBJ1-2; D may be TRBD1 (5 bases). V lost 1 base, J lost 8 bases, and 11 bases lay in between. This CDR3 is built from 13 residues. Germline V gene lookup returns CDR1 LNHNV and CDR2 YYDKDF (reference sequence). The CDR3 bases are TGTGCCACCAGCAGAGTTGGGGGATACGGCTACACCTTC. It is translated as CATSRVGGYGYTF.

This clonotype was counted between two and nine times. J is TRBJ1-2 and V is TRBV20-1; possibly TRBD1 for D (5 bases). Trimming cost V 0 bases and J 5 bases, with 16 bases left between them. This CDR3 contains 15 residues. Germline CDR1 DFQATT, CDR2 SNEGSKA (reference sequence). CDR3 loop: CSARDGGDLSYGYTF. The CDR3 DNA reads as TGCAGTGCTAGAGACGGGGGGGACTTGAGTTATGGCTACACCTTC.

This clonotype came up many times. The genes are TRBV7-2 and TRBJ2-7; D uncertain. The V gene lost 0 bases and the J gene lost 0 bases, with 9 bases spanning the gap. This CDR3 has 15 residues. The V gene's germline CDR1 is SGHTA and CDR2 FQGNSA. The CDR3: CASSLAYGRSYEQYF. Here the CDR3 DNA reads TGTGCCAGCAGCTTAGCATATGGCCGCTCCTACGAGCAGTACTTC.

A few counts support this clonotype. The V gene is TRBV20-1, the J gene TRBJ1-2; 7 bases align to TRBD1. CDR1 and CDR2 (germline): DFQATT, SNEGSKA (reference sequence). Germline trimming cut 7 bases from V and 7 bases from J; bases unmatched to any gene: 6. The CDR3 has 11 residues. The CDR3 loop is CSVGGGIGYTF. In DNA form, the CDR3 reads TGCAGTGTTGGAGGGGGCATTGGCTACACCTTC.

CDR3 region: CAISDTGASPQPQHF. CDR3 DNA: TGTGCCATCAGTGATACGGGTGCATCGCCCCAGCCCCAGCATTTT. The rearrangement links TRBV10-3 to TRBJ1-5; D remains unclear. The V end lost 3 bases, the J end lost 7 bases, and 16 bases lay between the germline ends. The germline V gene has CDR1 ENHRY and CDR2 SYGVKD. This CDR3 has 15 residues.

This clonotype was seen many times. The CDR3 DNA follows: TGTGCCACCAGCCGCGGGACAACTAGCTCTGGAAACACCATATATTTT. Its translation: CATSRGTTSSGNTIYF. The chain recombines TRBV15 with TRBJ1-3, with D perhaps matching TRBD1 (6 bases). Germline CDR1 LNHNV, CDR2 YYDKDF (reference sequence). This CDR3 comprises 16 residues. Trimming removed 5 bases at V and 0 bases at J, with 14 bases between. The full variable domain, rest sourced from reference TRBV15 and TRBJ1-3, is DAMVIQNPRYQVTQFGKPVTLSCSQTLNHNVMYWYQQKSSQAPKLLFHYYDKDFNNEADTPDNFQSRRPNTSFCFLDIRSPGLGDTAMYLCATSRGTTSSGNTIYFGEGSWLTVV.

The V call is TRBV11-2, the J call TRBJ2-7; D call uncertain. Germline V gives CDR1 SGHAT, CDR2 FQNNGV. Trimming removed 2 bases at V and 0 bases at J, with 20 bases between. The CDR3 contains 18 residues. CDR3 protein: CASSLLSATSLSSYEQYF. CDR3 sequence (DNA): TGTGCCAGCAGCTTACTCTCAGCCACTTCACTAAGCTCCTACGAGCAGTACTTC.

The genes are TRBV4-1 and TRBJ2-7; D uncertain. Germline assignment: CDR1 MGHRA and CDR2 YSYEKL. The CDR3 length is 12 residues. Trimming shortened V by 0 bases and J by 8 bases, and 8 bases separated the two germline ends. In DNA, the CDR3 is TGCGCCAGCAGCCAAGATTTCCTAAAGCAGTACTTC. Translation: CASSQDFLKQYF.